This T cell receptor (beta chain) was sequenced during a study of shared clonotypes between healthy human individuals. The germline V gene has CDR1 SGHRS and CDR2 YFSETQ. The V gene end was trimmed by 2 bases and the J gene end by 5 bases; junction bases not matched to a gene: 11. The CDR3 contains 16 residues. CD8 cells classed as naive were CD45RO-negative and positively selected for CCR7, excluding terminally differentiated effector memory CD45RA+ cells. Libraries were prepared by immunoSEQ multiplex PCR; TCRdb keeps only in-frame clonotypes and omits some of them. The sample lists some 800,000 clones, 80% to 95% occurring once.

The sample comprised naive CD8+ T cells sorted from blood. This TCR was sampled from a man between 25 and 39 years old in good health. The gene calls are TRBV5-1 and TRBJ2-3; 7 bases align to TRBD1. DNA for the CDR3: TGCGCCAGCAGCTTTGAGGGGGCGCAGGTCCTAGATACGCAGTATTTT. As protein: CASSFEGAQVLDTQYF.